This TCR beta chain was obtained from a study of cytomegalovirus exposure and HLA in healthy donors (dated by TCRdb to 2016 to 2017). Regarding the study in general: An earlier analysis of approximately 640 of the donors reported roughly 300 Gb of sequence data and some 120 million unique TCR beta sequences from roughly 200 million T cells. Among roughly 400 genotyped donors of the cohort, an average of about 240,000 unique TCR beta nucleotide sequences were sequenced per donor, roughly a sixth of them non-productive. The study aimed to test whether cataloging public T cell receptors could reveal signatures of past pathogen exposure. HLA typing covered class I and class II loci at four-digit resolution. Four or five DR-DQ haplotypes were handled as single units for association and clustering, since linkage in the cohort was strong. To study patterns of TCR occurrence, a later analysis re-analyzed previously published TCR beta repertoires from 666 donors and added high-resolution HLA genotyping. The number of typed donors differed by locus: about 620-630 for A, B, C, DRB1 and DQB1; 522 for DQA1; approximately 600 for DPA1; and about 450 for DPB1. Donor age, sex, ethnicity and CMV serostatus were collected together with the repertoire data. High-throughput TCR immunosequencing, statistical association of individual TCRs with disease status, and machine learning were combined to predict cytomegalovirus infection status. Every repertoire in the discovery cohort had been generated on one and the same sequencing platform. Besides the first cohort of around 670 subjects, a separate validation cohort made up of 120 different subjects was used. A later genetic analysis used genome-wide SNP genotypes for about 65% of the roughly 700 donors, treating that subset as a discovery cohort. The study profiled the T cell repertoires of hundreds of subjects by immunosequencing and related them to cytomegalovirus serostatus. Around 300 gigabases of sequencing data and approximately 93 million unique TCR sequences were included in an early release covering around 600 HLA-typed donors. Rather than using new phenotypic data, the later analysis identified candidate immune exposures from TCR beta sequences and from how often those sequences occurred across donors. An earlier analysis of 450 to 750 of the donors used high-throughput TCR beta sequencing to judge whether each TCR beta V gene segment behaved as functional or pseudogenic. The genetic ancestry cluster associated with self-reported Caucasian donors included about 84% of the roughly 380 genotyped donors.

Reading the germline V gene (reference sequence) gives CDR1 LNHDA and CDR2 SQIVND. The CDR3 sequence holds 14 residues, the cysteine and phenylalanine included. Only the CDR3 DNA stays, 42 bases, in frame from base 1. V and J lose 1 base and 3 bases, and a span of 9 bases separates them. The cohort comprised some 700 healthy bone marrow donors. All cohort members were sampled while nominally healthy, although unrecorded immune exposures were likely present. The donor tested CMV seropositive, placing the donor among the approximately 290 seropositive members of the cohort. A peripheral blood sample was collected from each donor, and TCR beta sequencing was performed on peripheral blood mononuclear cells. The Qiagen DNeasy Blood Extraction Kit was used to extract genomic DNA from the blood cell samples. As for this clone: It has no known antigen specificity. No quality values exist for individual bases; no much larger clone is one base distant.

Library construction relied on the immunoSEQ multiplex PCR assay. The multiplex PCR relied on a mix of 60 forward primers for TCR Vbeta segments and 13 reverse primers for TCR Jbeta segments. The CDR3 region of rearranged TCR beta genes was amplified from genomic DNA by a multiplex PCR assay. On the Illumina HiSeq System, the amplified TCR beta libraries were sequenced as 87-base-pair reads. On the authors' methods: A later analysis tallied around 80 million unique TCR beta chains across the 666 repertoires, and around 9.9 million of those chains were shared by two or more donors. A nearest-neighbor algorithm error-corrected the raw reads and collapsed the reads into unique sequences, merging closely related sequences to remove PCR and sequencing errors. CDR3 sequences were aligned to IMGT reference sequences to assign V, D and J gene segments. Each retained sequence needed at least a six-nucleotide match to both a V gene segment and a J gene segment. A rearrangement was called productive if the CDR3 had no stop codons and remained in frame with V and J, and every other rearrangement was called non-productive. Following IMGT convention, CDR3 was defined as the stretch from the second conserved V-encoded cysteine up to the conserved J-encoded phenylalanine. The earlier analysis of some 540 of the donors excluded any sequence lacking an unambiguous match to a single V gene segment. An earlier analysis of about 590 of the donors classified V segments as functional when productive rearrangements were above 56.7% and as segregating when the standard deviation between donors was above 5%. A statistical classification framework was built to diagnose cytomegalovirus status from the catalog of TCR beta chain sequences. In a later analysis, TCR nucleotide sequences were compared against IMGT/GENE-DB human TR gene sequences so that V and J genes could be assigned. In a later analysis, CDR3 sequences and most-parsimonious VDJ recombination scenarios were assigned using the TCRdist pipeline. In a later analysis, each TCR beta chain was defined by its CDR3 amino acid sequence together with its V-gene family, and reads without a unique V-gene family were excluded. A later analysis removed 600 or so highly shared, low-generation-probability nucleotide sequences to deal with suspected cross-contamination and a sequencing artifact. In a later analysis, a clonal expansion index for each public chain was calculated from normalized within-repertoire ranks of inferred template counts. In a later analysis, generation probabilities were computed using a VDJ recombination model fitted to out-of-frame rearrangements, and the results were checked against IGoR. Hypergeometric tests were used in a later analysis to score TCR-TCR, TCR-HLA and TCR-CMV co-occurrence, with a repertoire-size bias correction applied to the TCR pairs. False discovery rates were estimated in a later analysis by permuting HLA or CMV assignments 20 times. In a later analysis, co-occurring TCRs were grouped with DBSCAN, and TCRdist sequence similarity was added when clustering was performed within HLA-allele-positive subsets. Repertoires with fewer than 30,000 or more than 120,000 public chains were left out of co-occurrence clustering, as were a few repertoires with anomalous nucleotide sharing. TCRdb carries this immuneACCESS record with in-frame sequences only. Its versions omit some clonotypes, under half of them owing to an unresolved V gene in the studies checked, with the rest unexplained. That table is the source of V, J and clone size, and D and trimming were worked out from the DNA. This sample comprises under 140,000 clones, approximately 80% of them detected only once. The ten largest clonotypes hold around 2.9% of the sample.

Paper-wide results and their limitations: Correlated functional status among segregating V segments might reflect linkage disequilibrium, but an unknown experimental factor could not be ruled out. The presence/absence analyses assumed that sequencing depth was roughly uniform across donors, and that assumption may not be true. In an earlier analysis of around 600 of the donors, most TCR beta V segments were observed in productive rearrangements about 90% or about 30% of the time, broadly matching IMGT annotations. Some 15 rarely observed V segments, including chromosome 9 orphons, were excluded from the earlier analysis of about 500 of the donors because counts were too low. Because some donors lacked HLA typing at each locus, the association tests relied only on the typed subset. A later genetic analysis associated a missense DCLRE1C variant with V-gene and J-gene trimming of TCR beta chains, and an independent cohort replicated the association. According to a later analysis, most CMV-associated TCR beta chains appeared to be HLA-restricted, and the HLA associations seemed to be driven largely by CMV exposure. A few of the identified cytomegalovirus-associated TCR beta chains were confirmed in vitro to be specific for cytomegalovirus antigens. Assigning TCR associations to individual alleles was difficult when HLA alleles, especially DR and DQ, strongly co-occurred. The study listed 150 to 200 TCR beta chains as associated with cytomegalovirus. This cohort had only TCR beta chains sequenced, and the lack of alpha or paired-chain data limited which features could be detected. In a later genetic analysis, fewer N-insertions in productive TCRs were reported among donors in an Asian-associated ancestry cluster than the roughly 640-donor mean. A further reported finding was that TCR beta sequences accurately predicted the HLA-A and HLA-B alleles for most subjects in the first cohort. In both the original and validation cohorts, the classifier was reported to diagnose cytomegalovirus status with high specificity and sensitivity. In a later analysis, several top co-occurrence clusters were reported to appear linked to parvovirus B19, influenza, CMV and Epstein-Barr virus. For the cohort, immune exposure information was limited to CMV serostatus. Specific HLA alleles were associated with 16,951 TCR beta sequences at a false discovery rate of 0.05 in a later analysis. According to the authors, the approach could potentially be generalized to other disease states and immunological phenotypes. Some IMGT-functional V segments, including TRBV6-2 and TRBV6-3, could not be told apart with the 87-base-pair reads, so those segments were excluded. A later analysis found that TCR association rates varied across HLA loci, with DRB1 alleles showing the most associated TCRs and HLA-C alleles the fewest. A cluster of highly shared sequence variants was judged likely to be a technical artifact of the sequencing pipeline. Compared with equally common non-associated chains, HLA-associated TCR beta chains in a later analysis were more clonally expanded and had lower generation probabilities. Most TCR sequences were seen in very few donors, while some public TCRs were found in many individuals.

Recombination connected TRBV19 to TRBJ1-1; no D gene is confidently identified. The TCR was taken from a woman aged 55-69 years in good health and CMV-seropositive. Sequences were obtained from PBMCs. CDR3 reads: CASSIVMEDTEAFF. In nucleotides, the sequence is TGTGCCAGTAGTATAGTCATGGAGGACACTGAAGCTTTCTTT.